These T cell receptor beta chains were read from a single sample in a study of blood T cell repertoires in COVID-19. Repertoires were generated with immunoSEQ multiplex PCR, while TCRdb's copy carries only in-frame clones and drops some. The sample lists around 230,000 clones, roughly 90% occurring once. Sequencing used PBMCs or T cells enriched from blood (not recorded which). The receptor set was obtained from a woman aged 30 to 39 with acute COVID-19. Both conserved end residues are part of each CDR3. The order of the fields is V gene, D gene, clone size, J gene, CDR3 protein, CDR3 DNA. The D gene is left open where the match is weak. Part of the rows lack a size; the others show once, few, many or a class for expanded clones.

TRBV6-1	.	.	TRBJ1-5	CASSEMASNQPQHF	TGTGCCAGCAGTGAAATGGCCAGCAATCAGCCCCAGCATTTT
TRBV18	.	.	TRBJ1-2	CASSPGRDDYGYTF	TGTGCCAGCTCACCGGGGCGGGACGACTATGGCTACACCTTC
TRBV5-8	.	.	TRBJ2-5	CASSLRGAETQYF	TGTGCCAGCAGCTTGCGGGGGGCGGAGACCCAGTACTTC
TRBV7-8	.	once	TRBJ1-1	CASSLGRSNTEAFF	TGTGCCAGCAGCTTAGGGAGGTCTAACACTGAAGCTTTCTTT
TRBV5-8	.	.	TRBJ2-1	CASSPRVAPYNEQFF	TGTGCCAGCAGCCCTCGGGTAGCGCCATACAATGAGCAGTTCTTC
TRBV7-9	.	.	TRBJ1-2	CASSLGTNANYGYTF	TGTGCCAGCAGCTTAGGGACAAATGCTAACTATGGCTACACCTTC
TRBV7-3	.	.	TRBJ2-2	CASSPTGSGELFF	TGTGCCAGCAGCCCCACAGGGTCCGGGGAGCTGTTTTTT
TRBV5-1	.	.	TRBJ1-3	CASSSDSQSSGNTIYF	TGCGCCAGCAGCTCGGACTCTCAGAGCTCTGGAAACACCATATATTTT
TRBV5-5	.	.	TRBJ2-7	CASSLASYEQYF	TGTGCCAGCAGCTTGGCGTCCTACGAGCAGTACTTC
TRBV19	.	.	TRBJ2-7	CASRQARGYEQYF	TGTGCCAGTCGACAGGCGAGAGGATACGAGCAGTACTTC
TRBV5-4	TRBD1	.	TRBJ1-6	CASSGGGQGTGNSPLHF	TGTGCCAGCAGCGGGGGGGGACAGGGAACGGGTAATTCACCCCTCCACTTT
TRBV18	TRBD1	.	TRBJ1-2	CASSPIRGPDRSPNYGYTF	TGTGCCAGCTCACCGATTAGGGGGCCCGATAGGAGCCCAAACTATGGCTACACCTTC
TRBV5-1	.	.	TRBJ2-1	CASSWKGFGADNEQFF	TGCGCCAGCAGCTGGAAGGGGTTTGGGGCAGACAATGAGCAGTTCTTC
TRBV6-5	.	many	TRBJ1-4	CASSYSSFNEKLFF	TGTGCCAGCAGTTATTCTTCTTTTAATGAAAAACTGTTTTTT
TRBV12-3/TRBV12-4	.	.	TRBJ1-6	CASSFGGGSPLHF	TGTGCCAGCAGTTTCGGCGGAGGGTCACCCCTCCACTTT
TRBV7-3	.	.	TRBJ2-3	CASSISGTTGTDTQYF	TGTGCCAGCAGCATATCCGGGACAACTGGGACAGATACGCAGTATTTT
TRBV6-4	TRBD1	.	TRBJ1-5	CASSGRDRESGNQPQHF	TGTGCCAGCAGTGGACGAGACAGGGAGTCTGGCAATCAGCCCCAGCATTTT
TRBV7-6	TRBD1	few	TRBJ1-2	CASSLEVLTGDGYTF	TGTGCCAGCAGCTTAGAGGTGCTTACAGGGGATGGCTACACCTTC
TRBV10-1	.	once	TRBJ1-1	CASGLRGTEAFF	TGCGCCAGCGGCCTCAGGGGAACTGAAGCTTTCTTT
TRBV28	TRBD1	.	TRBJ1-5	CASSFWAGGSNQPQHF	TGTGCCAGCAGTTTTTGGGCAGGGGGAAGCAATCAGCCCCAGCATTTT
TRBV7-2	.	.	TRBJ1-2	CASSLALSLQGYTF	TGTGCCAGCAGCTTAGCCTTAAGCCTACAGGGCTACACCTTC
TRBV6-1	TRBD1	.	TRBJ1-2	CASSESGGTGHGYTF	TGTGCCAGCAGTGAAAGTGGAGGGACAGGGCATGGCTACACCTTC
TRBV19	.	.	TRBJ1-6	CASSRWDSDSPLHF	TGTGCCAGTAGTAGATGGGACTCAGACTCACCCCTCCACTTT
TRBV19	TRBD1	.	TRBJ1-5	CASSTMTGKGNQPQHF	TGTGCCAGTAGTACGATGACAGGGAAAGGCAATCAGCCCCAGCATTTT
TRBV4-1	TRBD1	.	TRBJ2-2	CASSQRQGNTGELFF	TGCGCCAGCAGCCAACGACAGGGGAACACCGGGGAGCTGTTTTTT
TRBV25-1	TRBD1	.	TRBJ1-1	CASVAYDRGTEAFF	TGTGCCAGCGTCGCCTACGACAGGGGCACTGAAGCTTTCTTT
TRBV19	.	few	TRBJ1-1	CASRNRETNTEAFF	TGTGCCAGTAGAAACAGGGAAACGAACACTGAAGCTTTCTTT
TRBV10-3	TRBD1	.	TRBJ1-6	CAISEQTGENSPLHF	TGTGCCATCAGTGAACAGACAGGGGAGAATTCACCCCTCCACTTT
TRBV3-1/TRBV3-2	.	few	TRBJ1-2	CASSQVVGGYGYTF	TGTGCCAGCAGCCAAGTTGTCGGGGGATACGGCTACACCTTC
TRBV2	TRBD1	.	TRBJ2-7	CAKSAGTGGAYEQYF	TGTGCCAAATCTGCCGGGACAGGGGGCGCCTACGAGCAGTACTTC
TRBV9	TRBD1	.	TRBJ1-4	CASSADRGAEKLFF	TGTGCCAGCAGCGCGGACAGGGGGGCTGAAAAACTGTTTTTT
TRBV2	.	.	TRBJ1-3	CASSVSIPGNTIYF	TGTGCCAGCAGTGTTTCAATTCCTGGAAACACCATATATTTT
TRBV7-9	.	once	TRBJ2-2	CASIWGLDPGVELFF	TGTGCCAGCATTTGGGGACTTGATCCGGGGGTGGAGCTGTTTTTT
TRBV24-1	TRBD2	.	TRBJ2-1	CATSDSTSGGPNEQFF	TGTGCCACCAGTGATTCGACTAGCGGGGGACCGAATGAGCAGTTCTTC
TRBV11-3	.	.	TRBJ2-2	CASSFDIGELFF	TGTGCCAGCAGCTTCGACATTGGGGAGCTGTTTTTT
TRBV3-1/TRBV3-2	TRBD1	.	TRBJ1-2	CASSQEPGTGLNYGYTF	TGTGCCAGCAGCCAAGAGCCCGGGACAGGACTTAACTATGGCTACACCTTC
TRBV19	.	.	TRBJ1-1	CASSIAGAEAFF	TGTGCCAGTAGTATAGCAGGGGCTGAAGCTTTCTTT
TRBV9	.	.	TRBJ1-2	CASSVQGRGYTF	TGTGCCAGCAGCGTACAGGGTCGAGGCTACACCTTC
TRBV4-1	.	.	TRBJ2-7	CASSRETGLLAYEQYF	TGCGCCAGCAGCCGAGAAACAGGGCTGTTGGCCTACGAGCAGTACTTC
TRBV4-1	TRBD2	.	TRBJ2-5	CASSQGVASGQETQYF	TGCGCCAGCAGCCAAGGAGTGGCTAGCGGGCAAGAGACCCAGTACTTC
TRBV6-2/TRBV6-3	.	.	TRBJ2-7	CASSLTRVEQYF	TGTGCCAGCAGTTTAACCAGGGTCGAGCAGTACTTC
TRBV19	TRBD1	.	TRBJ2-2	CASSLQGYTGELFF	TGTGCCAGTAGCTTACAGGGGTACACCGGGGAGCTGTTTTTT
TRBV25-1	.	.	TRBJ1-1	CASSEDTGNTEAFF	TGTGCCAGCAGTGAGGATACAGGGAACACTGAAGCTTTCTTT